This T cell receptor beta chain was profiled in a study of CD8+CD57+ T cells in acquired aplastic anemia. In the study overall: Sorted CD4+ and CD8+ cell DNA averaged around 3.5 ug. Read counts for CD4+ cells (from healthy donors) averaged around 11 million. Study-level points and caveats: No significant patient-versus-control difference appeared in CD8+ Simpson's diversity. Patients and controls turned out to have roughly 31 CD8+ CDR3 sequences in common.

Genomic DNA was employed as the template in profiling TCR beta VDJ and CDR3. TCRdb called the reads again in MiXCR, with one record for every CDR3 protein. The table has some 82,000 distinct CDR3 sequences, around 44% seen once. The table lists this clonotype with a few counts. Its antigen is unknown. V was pared by 4 bases and J by 6 bases, with 12 bases of the junction left unmatched. Germline lookup yields CDR1 SGDLS and CDR2 YYNGEE. The CDR3 is 18 residues long. The genes are TRBV9 and TRBJ2-4, with 14 bases fitting TRBD2. This sequence originates from a human donor in good health, serving as a control. Sequenced input: sorted CD4+, CD8+, or CD8+CD57+ T cells (not recorded which) from PBMCs. CDR3 DNA: TGTGCCAGCAGCCCCTGGGGACTAGCGGGGGAAAGGGGAAACATTCAGTACTTC. This sequence encodes CASSPWGLAGERGNIQYF.